The next 27 T cell receptor beta chains were all read from a single sample in a study of CD8+ T cells in alopecia areata. Isolated RNA was reverse transcribed into cDNA used as the sequencing template. The table came from immunoSEQ multiplex PCR; TCRdb's copy has only in-frame clones and leaves some out. The sample records under 250,000 clones, just over 55% being singletons. The specimen was CD8+ T cells sorted from blood. Source of these receptors: a human donor in good health.

V is TRBV9 and J is TRBJ2-1; 8 bases match TRBD1. From germline, CDR1 is SGDLS and CDR2 YYNGEE. J was trimmed by 5 bases and V by 10 bases; bases with no gene match: 11. The CDR3 consists of 14 residues. The CDR3 DNA is TGTGCCGGCCGCCCCCCGGGACAGGACAATGAGCAGTTCTTC. It yields the protein CAGRPPGQDNEQFF.

On this clone itself: The conserved phenylalanine or tryptophan normally closing the CDR3 is absent here, so this likely arose from a read error. The limits of the CDR3 on the DNA are not certain, so only TCRdb's listed CDR3 is given. The rearrangement uses TRBV29-1 and TRBJ1-1; the D call in the table, TRBD1, was not verified against the DNA. The germline CDR1 and CDR2 sequences are SQVTM and ANQGSEA. The CDR3 is made up of 8 amino acids, end residues included. This CDR3 reads CSVPGTGP.

This sequence joins TRBV11-2 and TRBJ2-1; the match to TRBD1 covers 8 bases. The CDR3 consists of 15 residues. Germline loops: CDR1 SGHAT, CDR2 FQNNGV. With V trimmed by 7 bases and J by 10 bases, 15 bases remained unmatched. CDR3: CASTLGRGLGWEQFF. CDR3 sequence (DNA): TGTGCCAGCACCTTGGGCAGGGGGCTTGGTTGGGAGCAGTTCTTC.

The chain has TRBV29-1 and TRBJ2-3; 11 bases agree with TRBD2. CDR1 is SQVTM, CDR2 ANQGSEA, per germline. Trimming took 2 bases from V and 0 from J; bases not matched to a gene: 4. The length of the CDR3 is 16 residues. CDR3 loop: CSVEFPSGGSTDTQYF. The CDR3 bases are TGCAGCGTTGAATTCCCTAGCGGGGGGAGCACAGATACGCAGTATTTT.

This clone was found a few times. The J gene is TRBJ1-1, the V gene TRBV6-5, with D possibly matching TRBD1 (6 bases). The length of the CDR3 is 16 residues. Germline CDR1 is MNHEY and CDR2 is SVGAGI. V was pared by 2 bases and J by 1 base, with 14 bases between. The CDR3 reads CASSYAAGGGNTEAFF. CDR3 coding DNA: TGTGCCAGCAGTTACGCCGCAGGAGGGGGGAACACTGAAGCTTTCTTT.

The chain combines TRBV19 with TRBJ1-1; TRBD1 is a possible D gene (5 bases). Germline V gives CDR1 LNHDA, CDR2 SQIVND (reference sequence). V was shortened by 10 bases and J by 6 bases, with 15 bases between the two germline ends. The CDR3 length is 12 residues. CDR3 in amino acids: CATQQAGAEAFF. The CDR3 bases are TGTGCCACCCAACAGGCGGGGGCTGAAGCTTTCTTT.

V gene TRBV13 combines with J gene TRBJ2-5, with a possible D match to TRBD2 (6 bases). The germline CDR1 and CDR2 sequences are PRHDT and FYEKMQ (reference sequence). This CDR3 is 15 amino acids long. V dropped 2 bases and J dropped 1 base, with 11 bases sitting between them. The CDR3 here is CASSLYGGPQETQYF. The CDR3 region has the DNA TGTGCCAGCAGCTTATACGGGGGTCCCCAAGAGACCCAGTACTTC.

The chain has TRBV11-1 and TRBJ2-6; 10 bases match TRBD1. The CDR3 has 16 residues. V lost 5 bases, J lost 2 bases, and 3 bases stayed unmatched. Germline values: CDR1 SGHAT, CDR2 FQDESV (reference sequence). The CDR3 region has the DNA TGTGCCAGCAGCCGGGACAGGGGAACTGGGGCCAACGTCCTGACTTTC. This encodes CASSRDRGTGANVLTF. Together with reference TRBV11-1 and TRBJ2-6, the CDR3 gives the full variable domain: EAEVAQSPRYKITEKSQAVAFWCDPISGHATLYWYRQILGQGPELLVQFQDESVVDDSQLPKDRFSAERLKGVDSTLKIQPAELGDSAMYLCASSRDRGTGANVLTFGAGSRLTVL.

The gene calls are TRBV9 and TRBJ1-2; maybe TRBD1 (6 bases). Germline lookup yields CDR1 SGDLS and CDR2 YYNGEE. This CDR3 contains 15 residues. V lost 3 bases and J lost 3, with 15 bases in between. The CDR3 sequence is CASSGNRERYYGYTF. The CDR3 bases are TGTGCCAGCAGCGGAAACAGGGAAAGGTACTATGGCTACACCTTC.

The V call is TRBV15, the J call TRBJ1-5; D is unclear. The CDR3 spans 13 residues. Looked up from germline, CDR1 is LNHNV and CDR2 is YYDKDF (reference sequence). V was cut by 5 bases and J by 3 bases, with 8 bases left in between. This CDR3 is CATSPRVNQPQHF. In nucleotides, the CDR3 is TGTGCCACCAGCCCGCGGGTCAATCAGCCCCAGCATTTT.

This sequence joins TRBV13 and TRBJ1-1; TRBD1 matches 8 bases. V was pared by 4 bases and J by 1 base, with 8 bases of the junction left unmatched. Germline CDR1 and CDR2: PRHDT and FYEKMQ (reference sequence). There are 16 residues in the CDR3. CDR3: CASSSRTGRGNTEAFF. The CDR3 DNA follows: TGTGCCAGCAGCTCCCGGACAGGGCGGGGGAACACTGAAGCTTTCTTT.

This clone was seen a handful of times. The V call is TRBV4-1, the J call TRBJ2-7; D remains unclear. CDR1 MGHRA and CDR2 YSYEKL come from the germline V gene. The CDR3 covers 13 residues. V was shortened by 0 bases and J by 3 bases, with 6 bases between the two germline ends. The CDR3 reads CASSQDTVYEQYF. The CDR3, as DNA: TGCGCCAGCAGCCAAGATACAGTCTACGAGCAGTACTTC.

The rearrangement joins TRBV27 to TRBJ2-7; no reliable D call. There are 14 residues in the CDR3. The germline gives CDR1 MNHEY, CDR2 SMNVEV (reference sequence). With 2 bases removed from V and 4 bases from J, the gap between germline ends came to 12 bases. CDR3 residues: CASSLGVTAYEQYF. The CDR3 DNA reads as TGTGCCAGCAGTTTAGGGGTCACGGCTTACGAGCAGTACTTC.

Details on this clone: Other DNA sequences of this sample code for an identical CDR3. The chain employs TRBV29-1 and TRBJ1-2; the match to TRBD1 covers 7 bases. The trim removed 6 bases at V and 5 bases at J, leaving 6 bases unmatched. Germline V CDR1 and CDR2: SQVTM, ANQGSEA. This CDR3 contains 12 residues. This CDR3 is CSVPGTVYGYTF. CDR3 nucleotides: TGCAGCGTGCCAGGGACAGTGTATGGCTACACCTTC. Looking up the rest from reference TRBV29-1 and TRBJ1-2 gives the full variable domain: SAVISQKPSRDICQRGTSLTIQCQVDSQVTMMFWYRQQPGQSLTLIATANQGSEATYESGFVIDKFPISRPNLTFSTLTVSNMSPEDSSIYLCSVPGTVYGYTFGSGTRLTVV.

This chain's CDR3 is CASSASSYEQYF. Here the CDR3 DNA reads TGTGCCAGCAGCGCCAGCTCCTACGAGCAGTACTTC. The V gene is TRBV9, the J gene TRBJ2-7; no reliable D call. CDR1 is SGDLS and CDR2 is YYNGEE in the germline V gene. V was trimmed by 3 bases and J by 0 bases, leaving 4 bases between them. The CDR3 loop spans 12 amino acids.

This chain connects TRBV27 to TRBJ2-3; D call uncertain. The V end lost 5 bases, the J end lost 1 base, and 10 bases lay between the germline ends. In germline, CDR1 is MNHEY, CDR2 SMNVEV (reference sequence). This CDR3 spans 14 amino acids. DNA of the CDR3: TGTGCCAGCAGTCCCCGGCAGGGCACAGATACGCAGTATTTT. This sequence encodes CASSPRQGTDTQYF.

V usage is TRBV27 and J usage is TRBJ2-7; 7 nucleotides line up with TRBD1. The trim removed 1 base at V and 0 bases at J, leaving 6 bases unmatched. Germline CDR1 is MNHEY and CDR2 is SMNVEV (reference sequence). CDR3 length: 16 amino acids. CDR3 protein: CASSLLRGLNSYEQYF. In DNA, the CDR3 is TGTGCCAGCAGTTTATTGAGGGGGCTTAACTCCTACGAGCAGTACTTC.

V usage is TRBV9 and J usage is TRBJ2-7; 11 nucleotides line up with TRBD2. This CDR3 spans 18 amino acids. Germline values: CDR1 SGDLS, CDR2 YYNGEE. V gave up 4 bases and J gave up 0 bases; unmatched junction bases: 12. In nucleotides, the CDR3 is TGTGCCAGCAGCCTTACGAAGGCTAGCGGGGGGCCCTCCTACGAGCAGTACTTC. Translating gives CASSLTKASGGPSYEQYF.

This clone came up a few times. The chain carries TRBV29-1 and TRBJ2-7, with D perhaps being TRBD1 or TRBD2 (5 bases each). The germline V gene has CDR1 SQVTM and CDR2 ANQGSEA. The CDR3 loop spans 14 amino acids. V was shortened by 2 bases and J by 2 bases, with 13 bases between the two germline ends. The CDR3 sequence: CSVEKSGTTYEQYF. In DNA, the CDR3 is TGCAGCGTTGAAAAGTCGGGGACGACCTACGAGCAGTACTTC.

The chain uses TRBV11-2 and TRBJ2-5; D is tentatively TRBD1 or TRBD2 (5 bases each). CDR3 length equals 15 residues. The germline CDR1 and CDR2 sequences are SGHAT and FQNNGV. V lost 4 bases and J 5 bases, leaving 17 bases between the germline ends. Here the CDR3 reads CASSSRGEGLETQYF. CDR3 nucleotides: TGTGCCAGCAGCTCCCGAGGGGAAGGGTTGGAGACCCAGTACTTC.

The V call is TRBV5-1, the J call TRBJ2-5; 12 bases agree with TRBD2. CDR3 length: 13 residues. Germline V lookup: CDR1 SGHRS, CDR2 YFSETQ. V dropped 3 bases and J dropped 14; count of bases not matched to a gene: 8. CDR3 nucleotide sequence: TGCGCCAGCAGCTCCGGACTAGCGGGGTACGGTTACTTC. Residues: CASSSGLAGYGYF.

This clone occurred a few times. The chain joins TRBV7-8 to TRBJ2-1; the match to TRBD2 covers 7 bases. V dropped 1 base and J dropped 8; count of bases not matched to a gene: 11. Germline assignment: CDR1 SGHVS and CDR2 FQNEAQ. There are 16 residues in the CDR3. The CDR3, as DNA: TGTGCCAGCAGCTTAGAACGTCAACTAGCGTCGGATGAGCAGTTCTTC. Encoded protein: CASSLERQLASDEQFF.

V gene TRBV6-5 combines with J gene TRBJ1-1; D ambiguous. The V gene lost 6 bases and the J gene lost 5 bases, with 16 bases spanning the gap. Germline CDR1 reads MNHEY; CDR2 reads SVGAGI. The CDR3 has 14 amino acids. CDR3 sequence reads: CASSLWTLATEAFF. DNA for the CDR3: TGTGCCAGCAGCCTTTGGACTTTAGCAACTGAAGCTTTCTTT.

This clone came up once. V usage is TRBV27 and J usage is TRBJ2-7; tentatively, D is TRBD1 (7 bases). V was shortened by 8 bases and J by 6 bases, with 23 bases between the two germline ends. The germline V gene encodes CDR1 MNHEY and CDR2 SMNVEV (reference sequence). CDR3 length: 15 residues. CDR3 region: CASAPVEGATAEQYF. The CDR3 coding sequence is TGTGCCAGCGCCCCCGTGGAGGGGGCCACCGCCGAGCAGTACTTC.

A note on this clone: At the DNA level, this CDR3 is encoded by other sequences in the same sample as well. The chain has TRBV13 and TRBJ2-1; possibly TRBD1 for D (5 bases). This CDR3 has 13 residues. The germline V gene encodes CDR1 PRHDT and CDR2 FYEKMQ (reference sequence). With 7 bases removed from V and 10 bases from J, the gap between germline ends came to 17 bases. In DNA, the CDR3 is TGTGCCAGCATGGGGCTCGCAGTAGGCGAGCAGTTCTTC. Its protein is CASMGLAVGEQFF. Based on the CDR3 plus reference TRBV13 and TRBJ2-1, the full variable domain is AAGVIQSPRHLIKEKRETATLKCYPIPRHDTVYWYQQGPGQDPQFLISFYEKMQSDKGSIPDRFSAQQFSDYHSELNMSSLELGDSALYFCASMGLAVGEQFFGPGTRLTVL.

A few counts support this clone. V and J are TRBV5-6 and TRBJ2-2; no reliable D call. The CDR3 spans 12 residues. Trimming left V 1 base short and J 5 bases short, with 3 bases between. CDR1 is SGHDT and CDR2 is YYEEEE in the germline V gene. CDR3 coding DNA: TGTGCCAGCAGCTTGACTACCGGGGAGCTGTTTTTT. Amino acids: CASSLTTGELFF.

The chain has TRBV2 and TRBJ1-1; D ambiguous. This CDR3 has 13 amino acids. Germline assignment: CDR1 SNHLY and CDR2 FYNNEI. Trimming stripped 7 bases from V and 0 bases from J, with 9 bases between. The CDR3 reads CASIDGLNTEAFF. The CDR3 DNA is TGTGCCAGCATAGACGGTTTGAACACTGAAGCTTTCTTT.